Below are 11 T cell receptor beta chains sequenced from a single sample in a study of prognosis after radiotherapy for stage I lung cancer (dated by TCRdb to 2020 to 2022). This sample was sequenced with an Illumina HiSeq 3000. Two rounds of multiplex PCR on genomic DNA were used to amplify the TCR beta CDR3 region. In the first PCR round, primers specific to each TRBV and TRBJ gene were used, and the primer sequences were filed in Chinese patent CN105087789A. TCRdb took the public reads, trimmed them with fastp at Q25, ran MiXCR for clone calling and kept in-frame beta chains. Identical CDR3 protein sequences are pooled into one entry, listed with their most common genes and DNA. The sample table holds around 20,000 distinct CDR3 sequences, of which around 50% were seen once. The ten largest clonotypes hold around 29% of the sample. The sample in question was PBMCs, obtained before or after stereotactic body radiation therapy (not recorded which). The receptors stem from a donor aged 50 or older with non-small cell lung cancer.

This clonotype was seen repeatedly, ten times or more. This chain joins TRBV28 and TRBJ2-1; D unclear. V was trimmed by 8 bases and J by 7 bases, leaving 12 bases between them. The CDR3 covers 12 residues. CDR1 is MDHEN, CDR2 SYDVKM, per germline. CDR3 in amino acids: CASLSGVNEQFF. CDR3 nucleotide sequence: TGTGCCAGCCTGAGTGGCGTTAATGAGCAGTTCTTC.

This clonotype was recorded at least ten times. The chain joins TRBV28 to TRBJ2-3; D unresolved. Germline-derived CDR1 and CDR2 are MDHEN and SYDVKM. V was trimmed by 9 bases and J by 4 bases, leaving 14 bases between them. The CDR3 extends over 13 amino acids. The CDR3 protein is CASTGERADTQYF. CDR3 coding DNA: TGTGCCAGTACCGGAGAACGGGCAGATACGCAGTATTTT.

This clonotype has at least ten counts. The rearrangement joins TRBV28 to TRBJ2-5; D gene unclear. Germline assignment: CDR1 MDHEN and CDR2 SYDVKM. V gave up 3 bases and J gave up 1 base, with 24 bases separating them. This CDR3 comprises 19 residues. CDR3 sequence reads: CASSFSPFLGTTLQETQYF. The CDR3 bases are TGTGCCAGCAGTTTTAGTCCCTTTTTGGGAACTACGCTCCAAGAGACCCAGTACTTC.

CDR3: CASSLGGRGETQYF. In DNA form, the CDR3 reads TGTGCCAGCAGCTTAGGGGGGCGAGGGGAGACCCAGTACTTC. The rearrangement joins TRBV7-2 to TRBJ2-5, with D maybe TRBD1 (6 bases). The germline V gene has CDR1 SGHTA and CDR2 FQGNSA. The CDR3 runs 14 residues. Trimming pared 1 base from V and 5 bases from J, leaving 11 bases between.

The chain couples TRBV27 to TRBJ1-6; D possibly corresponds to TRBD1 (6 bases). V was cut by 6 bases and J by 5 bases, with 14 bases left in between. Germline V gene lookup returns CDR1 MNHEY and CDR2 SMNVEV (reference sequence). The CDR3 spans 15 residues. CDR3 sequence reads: CASRSTGQNNSPLHF. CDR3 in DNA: TGTGCCAGCAGATCTACAGGGCAAAATAATTCACCCCTCCACTTT.

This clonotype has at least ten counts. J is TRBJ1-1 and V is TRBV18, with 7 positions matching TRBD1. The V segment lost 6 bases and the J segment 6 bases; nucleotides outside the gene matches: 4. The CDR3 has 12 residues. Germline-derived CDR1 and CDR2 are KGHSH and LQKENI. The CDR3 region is CASSLQGAEAFF. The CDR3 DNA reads TGTGCCAGCTCCCTTCAGGGGGCTGAAGCTTTCTTT.

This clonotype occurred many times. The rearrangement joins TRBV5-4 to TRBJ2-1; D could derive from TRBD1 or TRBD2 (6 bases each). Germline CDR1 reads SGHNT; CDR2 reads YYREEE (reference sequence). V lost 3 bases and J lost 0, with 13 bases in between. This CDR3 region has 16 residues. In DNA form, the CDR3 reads TGTGCCAGCAGCTCCGGGGGCGGCAGCTCCTACAATGAGCAGTTCTTC. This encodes CASSSGGGSSYNEQFF. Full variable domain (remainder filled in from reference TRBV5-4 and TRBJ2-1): ETGVTQSPTHLIKTRGQQVTLRCSSQSGHNTVSWYQQALGQGPQFIFQYYREEENGRGNFPPRFSGLQFPNYSSELNVNALELDDSALYLCASSSGGGSSYNEQFFGPGTRLTVL.

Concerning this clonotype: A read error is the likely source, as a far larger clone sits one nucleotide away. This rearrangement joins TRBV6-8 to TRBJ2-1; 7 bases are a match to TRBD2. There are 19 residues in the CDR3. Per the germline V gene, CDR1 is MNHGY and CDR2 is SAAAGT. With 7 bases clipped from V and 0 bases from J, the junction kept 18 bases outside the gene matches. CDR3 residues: CASIYGSLSGRSSYNEQFF. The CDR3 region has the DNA TGTGCCAGCATTTATGGCTCCTTATCCGGGAGGTCCTCCTACAATGAGCAGTTCTTC.

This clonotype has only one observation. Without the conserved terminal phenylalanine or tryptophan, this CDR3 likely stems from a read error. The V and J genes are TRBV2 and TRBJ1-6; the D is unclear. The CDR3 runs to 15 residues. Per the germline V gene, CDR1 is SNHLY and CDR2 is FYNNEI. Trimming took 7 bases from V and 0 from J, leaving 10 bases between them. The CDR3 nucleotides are TGTGCCAGCAATCGGGAGAGCTCCTATAATTCACCCCTCCACTTG. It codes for CASNRESSYNSPLHL.

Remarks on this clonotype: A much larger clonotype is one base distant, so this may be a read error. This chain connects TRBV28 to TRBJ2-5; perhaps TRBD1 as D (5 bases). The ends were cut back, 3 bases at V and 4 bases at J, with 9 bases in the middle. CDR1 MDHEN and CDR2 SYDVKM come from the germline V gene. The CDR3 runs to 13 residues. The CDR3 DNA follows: TGTGCCAGCAGTTTTAGGGGCATAGAGACCCAGTACTTC. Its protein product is CASSFRGIETQYF.

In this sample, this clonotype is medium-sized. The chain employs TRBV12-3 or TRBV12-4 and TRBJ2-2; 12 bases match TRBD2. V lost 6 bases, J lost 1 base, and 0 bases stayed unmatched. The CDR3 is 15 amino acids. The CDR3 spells CASRTSGGNTGELFF. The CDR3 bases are TGTGCCAGCAGGACTAGCGGGGGGAACACCGGGGAGCTGTTTTTT.